These T cell receptor beta chains were read from a single sample in a study of glioma-infiltrating T cells after dendritic cell vaccination. Profiled with immunoSEQ multiplex PCR; TCRdb holds only in-frame clones, not every one. This table has 50,000 to 55,000 clones, 75% to 90% appearing once. The sample was blood, taken after dendritic cell vaccination. These receptors all stem from a human donor with glioblastoma. The CDR3 runs from the conserved cysteine through the conserved F or W. A D gene is named only where the DNA matches it firmly. Size tells how often a clone was seen (once, few, many) or the class of an expanded clone, and some rows leave it out.

d_call	v_call	clone_size	j_call	cdr3_aa	cdr3_nt
-	TRBV7-9	few	TRBJ1-1	CASSSGFWAEAFF	TGTGCCAGCAGCTCAGGTTTTTGGGCTGAAGCTTTCTTT
-	TRBV27	-	TRBJ2-1	CASSHSYNEQFF	TGTGCCAGCAGTCACTCCTACAATGAGCAGTTCTTC
-	TRBV28	-	TRBJ2-1	CASSPYVGSSYNEQFF	TGTGCCAGCAGTCCCTACGTAGGGAGCTCCTACAATGAGCAGTTCTTC
TRBD1	TRBV15	-	TRBJ1-1	CATWTGSMNTEAFF	TGTGCCACGTGGACAGGGTCTATGAACACTGAAGCTTTCTTT
-	TRBV28	-	TRBJ1-5	CASSLQVNQPQHF	TGTGCCAGCAGTTTACAGGTGAATCAGCCCCAGCATTTT
-	TRBV19	-	TRBJ1-2	CASSILTGRSGYTF	TGTGCCAGTAGTATTTTGACAGGTCGGTCTGGCTACACCTTC
-	TRBV7-9	-	TRBJ2-5	CASSLQGGRETQYF	TGTGCCAGCAGCTTACAGGGTGGAAGAGAGACCCAGTACTTC
TRBD1	TRBV13	-	TRBJ1-5	CASSLNRGSNQPQHF	TGTGCCAGCAGCTTAAACAGGGGGAGCAATCAGCCCCAGCATTTT
TRBD2	TRBV6-1	-	TRBJ2-7	CASSEQGLAAYEQYF	TGTGCCAGCAGTGAACAAGGACTAGCGGCCTACGAGCAGTACTTC
TRBD1	TRBV7-9	-	TRBJ2-7	CASTLDRGLNEQYF	TGTGCCAGCACCCTAGACAGGGGACTTAACGAGCAGTACTTC
-	TRBV12-5	-	TRBJ2-3	CASGSRQTASTDTQYF	TGTGCTAGTGGTTCCCGACAGACAGCCAGCACAGATACGCAGTATTTT
TRBD1	TRBV6-6	-	TRBJ2-2	CASRETGLANTGELFF	TGTGCCAGCAGGGAGACAGGGCTCGCGAACACCGGGGAGCTGTTTTTT
-	TRBV15	-	TRBJ2-7	CATSSPGDWPIYEQYF	TGTGCCACCAGCAGTCCCGGGGATTGGCCAATCTACGAGCAGTACTTC
-	TRBV10-3	-	TRBJ1-3	CAISEQGTIYF	TGTGCCATCAGTGAGCAGGGCACCATATATTTT
TRBD2	TRBV11-1	once	TRBJ2-3	CASSSLAGGSSGTQYF	TGTGCCAGCAGCTCACTAGCGGGAGGCTCCTCGGGTACGCAGTATTTT
-	TRBV30	-	TRBJ2-7	CAWGLYEQYF	TGTGCCTGGGGACTCTACGAGCAGTACTTC
TRBD1	TRBV30	-	TRBJ1-5	CAWSTQGGQPQHF	TGTGCCTGGAGTACCCAGGGGGGTCAGCCCCAGCATTTT
TRBD2	TRBV4-1	-	TRBJ2-1	CASSQFSGSGNEQFF	TGCGCCAGCAGCCAATTTAGCGGGAGTGGAAATGAGCAGTTCTTC
TRBD2	TRBV10-3	-	TRBJ2-7	CAITGTSLNYEQYF	TGTGCCATCACTGGGACTAGCCTTAACTACGAGCAGTACTTC
TRBD2	TRBV9	-	TRBJ2-5	CASSVSAGGPRWEQYF	TGTGCCAGCAGCGTATCAGCGGGAGGGCCGAGGTGGGAGCAGTACTTC
-	TRBV5-1	-	TRBJ1-3	CASSLGPGSGNTIYF	TGCGCCAGCAGCTTGGGACCGGGCTCTGGAAACACCATATATTTT
-	TRBV11-3	-	TRBJ2-7	CASSPRGGGLEQYF	TGTGCCAGCAGCCCTAGAGGCGGGGGCCTCGAGCAGTACTTC
TRBD2	TRBV19	-	TRBJ2-3	CASSTYSGSGTDTQYF	TGTGCCAGTAGTACCTATAGCGGGAGTGGTACAGATACGCAGTATTTT
-	TRBV5-1	-	TRBJ1-1	CASSLATANTEAFF	TGCGCCAGCAGCTTGGCGACAGCTAACACTGAAGCTTTCTTT
-	TRBV13	-	TRBJ1-4	CASSPRVREGANEKLFF	TGTGCCAGCAGCCCGAGGGTCAGGGAGGGAGCTAATGAAAAACTGTTTTTT
-	TRBV9	few	TRBJ2-1	CASSYSNEQFF	TGTGCCAGCAGCTACTCTAATGAGCAGTTCTTC
TRBD1	TRBV19	-	TRBJ2-2	CASGGQAVTPGELFF	TGTGCCAGCGGGGGACAGGCGGTCACCCCCGGGGAGCTGTTTTTT
-	TRBV9	-	TRBJ2-3	CASSALTDTQYF	TGTGCCAGCAGCGCCCTCACAGATACGCAGTATTTT
TRBD2	TRBV7-8	-	TRBJ2-1	CASSLGTSGNYNEQFF	TGTGCCAGCAGCCTAGGGACTAGCGGAAACTACAATGAGCAGTTCTTC
-	TRBV4-1	-	TRBJ1-5	CASSHHNRFRSNQPQHF	TGCGCCAGCAGCCACCACAACAGGTTTAGGAGCAATCAGCCCCAGCATTTT
TRBD1	TRBV5-1	-	TRBJ2-7	CASSFETTIAGQGYEQYF	TGCGCCAGCAGTTTTGAAACCACTATTGCGGGACAGGGCTACGAGCAGTACTTC
-	TRBV19	-	TRBJ2-6	CASSITGGSGANVLTF	TGTGCCAGTAGTATTACCGGGGGCTCTGGGGCCAACGTCCTGACTTTC
-	TRBV2	-	TRBJ1-2	CASSALQGPYGYTF	TGTGCCAGCAGTGCACTACAGGGCCCCTATGGCTACACCTTC
-	TRBV5-1	-	TRBJ2-2	CASSLLGQVNTGELFF	TGCGCCAGCAGCTTACTGGGGCAGGTTAACACCGGGGAGCTGTTTTTT
-	TRBV6-6	-	TRBJ2-1	CASSYGGIEQFF	TGTGCCAGCAGTTACGGAGGGATTGAGCAGTTCTTC
TRBD2	TRBV30	-	TRBJ2-3	CAWSASGRSTDTQYF	TGTGCCTGGAGTGCTAGCGGGAGGAGCACAGATACGCAGTATTTT
-	TRBV27	-	TRBJ2-1	CASRLLPNPSYNEQFF	TGTGCCAGCCGCCTCCTACCAAACCCTTCCTACAATGAGCAGTTCTTC
-	TRBV18	-	TRBJ2-7	CASSPVTGEQYF	TGTGCCAGCTCACCCGTAACAGGCGAGCAGTACTTC
TRBD1	TRBV9	-	TRBJ1-2	CASSAGTGIDINYGYTF	TGTGCCAGCAGCGCCGGGACAGGGATAGATATTAACTATGGCTACACCTTC
TRBD2	TRBV25-1	-	TRBJ2-7	CASSGSTSGKLYEQYF	TGTGCCAGCAGTGGCTCGACTAGCGGGAAGCTCTACGAGCAGTACTTC
-	TRBV6-5	-	TRBJ2-2	CASSYGGAYTGELFF	TGTGCCAGCAGTTACGGGGGGGCTTATACCGGGGAGCTGTTTTTT
-	TRBV2	-	TRBJ2-1	CASSERIANPYNEQFF	TGTGCCAGCAGTGAACGAATAGCCAACCCCTACAATGAGCAGTTCTTC
TRBD1	TRBV7-6	-	TRBJ2-1	CASSLKSPGTGARYNEQFF	TGTGCCAGCAGCTTAAAGAGTCCCGGGACAGGGGCTAGGTACAATGAGCAGTTCTTC
-	TRBV7-9	once	TRBJ1-1	CASSFGYGNTEAFF	TGTGCCAGCAGCTTCGGGTATGGGAACACTGAAGCTTTCTTT
-	TRBV9	-	TRBJ2-3	CASSVPSTRTDTQYF	TGTGCCAGCAGCGTTCCTTCGACTAGGACAGATACGCAGTATTTT
-	TRBV11-2	-	TRBJ2-7	CASTWDSYAHEQYF	TGTGCCAGCACCTGGGACTCCTACGCCCACGAGCAGTACTTC
TRBD1	TRBV6-6	-	TRBJ2-1	CASSPQGADSANEQFF	TGTGCCAGCAGCCCACAGGGGGCTGATTCGGCCAATGAGCAGTTCTTC